What follows describes a single T cell receptor beta chain. Its target antigen remains unknown. Base qualities are not recorded, but no much larger clone differs from it by a single base. Libraries came from multiplex PCR. Sequencing was performed on an Illumina HiSeq 4000. TCR beta libraries were built with iRepertoire HTBI primers and Arm-PCR amplification of CDR3 regions. PCR products were gel purified before sequencing. Processing in the source paper ran as follows. Across samples, approximately 68 TRBV and 13 to 15 TRBJ segments were identified and used for gene usage analysis of CDR3 amino acid clonotypes. COPE and FqMerger were used to merge filtered high-quality paired reads into contigs. Contigs were aligned with BLAST to IMGT TRBV, TRBD and TRBJ reference genes, and CDR3 was defined per IMGT. Highly expanded clones were defined as clonotypes with a frequency above 0.1%. Shannon entropy served as the measure of repertoire diversity, while the Gini coefficient captured V-J evenness. Public clonotypes were defined as clonotypes shared by more than one individual. TCRdb itself trimmed the public reads at Q25 with fastp, ran MiXCR and retained productive beta chains. Here each entry gathers all rows of one CDR3 protein and keeps the most common genes and DNA. The V and J calls come from TCRdb's annotation, not from the publication. Across this sample there are under 700,000 distinct CDR3 sequences, with more than 15% seen only once. The ten largest account for roughly 25% of the sample.

These data originate in a study of regulatory T cells in long-lasting Graves disease (dated by TCRdb to the early 2020s). With respect to the entire study: Patients with newly diagnosed Graves' disease had been on antithyroid drugs for under 3 months. The study was registered as a clinical trial and conducted in China. Patients with persistent Graves' disease were compared with patients with newly diagnosed Graves' disease using TCR sequencing and RNA sequencing of peripheral blood. A total of approximately 35 samples were covered by TCR sequencing, comprising approximately 13 persistent and some 20 newly diagnosed Graves' disease patients. Overall results and qualifications from the work: Patients with persistent disease shared more public clonotypes (around 2,500) than newly diagnosed patients did (approximately 970). Sequencing and analysis were limited to the TCR beta chain. The authors noted that the small sample size was a limitation that may lower accuracy. Peripheral blood alone was examined, since thyroid tissue, which constituted the primary lesion, could not be accessed. Compared with newly diagnosed patients, patients with persistent Graves' disease had lower TCR Shannon entropy and fewer highly expanded clones, which suggests clonal expansion. Persistent disease showed preferential use of TRBV28, TRBJ1-2 and TRBJ2-5, whereas newly diagnosed disease favored TRBV20-1 and TRBJ2-1.

V gives up 2 bases and J gives up 2 bases, and the segment between their germline ends measures 10 bases. The CDR3 covers 14 residues, taking in both the cysteine and the phenylalanine. Kept here is only the CDR3 DNA, which spans 42 bases and is read in frame from base 1. In the germline V gene, CDR1 corresponds to SGHRS and CDR2 to YFSETQ. The time point label here, explained by the study, means: newly diagnosed GD, antithyroid drugs for less than 3 months. RNA was extracted from PBMCs in TRIzol for both TCR sequencing and RNA sequencing. The diagnosis of Graves' disease was made according to American Thyroid Association guidelines. Patients were recruited from an endocrinology department in Xi'an, China. From each patient, nine milliliters of peripheral blood was collected into an EDTA anticoagulant tube. PBMCs were isolated by Ficoll Paque Plus density gradient separation without further T cell sorting. An Agilent 2100 Bioanalyzer and agarose gel were used to assess RNA quality, and a NanoDrop 2000 was used to measure RNA concentration.

The same sample was also used in a study of T cells in Graves' hyperthyroidism and ophthalmopathy. Taken from the second paper: Stable Graves' hyperthyroidism was defined as no progression to ophthalmopathy during 18 months of follow-up. Hyperthyroidism patients were newly diagnosed, had a disease duration of under 2 months, and were aged 18 to 65 years. The study excluded patients with uncontrolled infections, other autoimmune diseases, pregnancy or lactation. Diagnoses were established on the basis of clinical symptoms, serum thyroxine and TRAb, thyroid ultrasound, and orbital computed tomography. For the first round of RT-PCR on the TCR CDR3, the HTBI primer set was used together with the Qiagen OneStep RT-PCR kit. Most expanded thyroid clonotypes (frequency above 0.001) were also detected in blood, a finding suggesting that blood repertoires may reflect thyroid immune responses. In cross-validation, a model built on a 13 V-J signature told ophthalmopathy apart from stable hyperthyroidism with under 90% sensitivity and about 81% specificity, and in testing the same model reached 80%/75%. In validation, the model predicted progression to ophthalmopathy a median of approximately 6.3 months before onset, with roughly 70% sensitivity and 72.22% specificity. TCR V-J signatures able to tell the groups apart were searched for in a discovery cohort of 90 to 100 patients, of whom fewer than 45 had Graves' ophthalmopathy and about 60 had stable Graves' hyperthyroidism. An independent validation cohort of under 20 hyperthyroidism patients and approximately 16 patients who later progressed to ophthalmopathy tested prospective prediction of ophthalmopathy. The 90 to 100 discovery patients were randomly divided into training and test sets at a 7:3 ratio. In addition, the study compared T-cell repertoires in thyroid tissue and in blood from about 6 Graves' hyperthyroidism patients. Following sampling, methimazole starting at 30 mg daily was given to hyperthyroidism patients, and high-dose intravenous methylprednisolone was given to ophthalmopathy patients. Libraries were constructed in a second round of multiplex PCR, after which size selection and purification were performed. The libraries were sequenced on an Illumina HiSeq2000 using paired-end 100 bp reads. SOAPnuke was used to process the raw data, throwing out any read that contained adapters or uncalled bases, had a mean Phred below 15, or lacked an exact constant-primer or identifier match. High-quality paired reads were merged using COPE v1.2.5, and each unique nucleotide sequence was defined as a clonotype. MiTCR v1.1 was used to align clonotypes to the IMGT TRBV, TRBD and TRBJ reference segments. The analysis was restricted to V-J combinations with a frequency above 0.0001, which together covered 99.2% of the repertoires. A TCS score was defined as the ratio between F50 (clonal expansion) and ExV (chaos), using BLOSUM62-based TCRdist between CDR3 peptides within each V-J. Welch's t-statistics and random forest reduced roughly 500 V-J features to 13, which were used in a naive Bayes classifier (R e1071). No statistical method was used to set the sample size in advance, and investigators knew the group allocation. The paper reports TCR Vbeta CDR3 sequencing of fewer than 150 peripheral blood samples: around 41 ophthalmopathy, approximately 74 hyperthyroidism and 17 progressor patients.

This receptor was obtained from a woman aged 35-60 years with Graves disease. Donor details come from another sample of the same person, matched by shared clones. The chain links TRBV5-1 with TRBJ2-5, with no confidently assigned D gene. The sample here was peripheral blood mononuclear cells (PBMCs), taken at new diagnosis, from a patient treated with antithyroid drugs. The DNA is TGCGCCAGCAGCTTCGGACCAACTCAAGAGACCCAGTACTTC. The resulting protein is CASSFGPTQETQYF.